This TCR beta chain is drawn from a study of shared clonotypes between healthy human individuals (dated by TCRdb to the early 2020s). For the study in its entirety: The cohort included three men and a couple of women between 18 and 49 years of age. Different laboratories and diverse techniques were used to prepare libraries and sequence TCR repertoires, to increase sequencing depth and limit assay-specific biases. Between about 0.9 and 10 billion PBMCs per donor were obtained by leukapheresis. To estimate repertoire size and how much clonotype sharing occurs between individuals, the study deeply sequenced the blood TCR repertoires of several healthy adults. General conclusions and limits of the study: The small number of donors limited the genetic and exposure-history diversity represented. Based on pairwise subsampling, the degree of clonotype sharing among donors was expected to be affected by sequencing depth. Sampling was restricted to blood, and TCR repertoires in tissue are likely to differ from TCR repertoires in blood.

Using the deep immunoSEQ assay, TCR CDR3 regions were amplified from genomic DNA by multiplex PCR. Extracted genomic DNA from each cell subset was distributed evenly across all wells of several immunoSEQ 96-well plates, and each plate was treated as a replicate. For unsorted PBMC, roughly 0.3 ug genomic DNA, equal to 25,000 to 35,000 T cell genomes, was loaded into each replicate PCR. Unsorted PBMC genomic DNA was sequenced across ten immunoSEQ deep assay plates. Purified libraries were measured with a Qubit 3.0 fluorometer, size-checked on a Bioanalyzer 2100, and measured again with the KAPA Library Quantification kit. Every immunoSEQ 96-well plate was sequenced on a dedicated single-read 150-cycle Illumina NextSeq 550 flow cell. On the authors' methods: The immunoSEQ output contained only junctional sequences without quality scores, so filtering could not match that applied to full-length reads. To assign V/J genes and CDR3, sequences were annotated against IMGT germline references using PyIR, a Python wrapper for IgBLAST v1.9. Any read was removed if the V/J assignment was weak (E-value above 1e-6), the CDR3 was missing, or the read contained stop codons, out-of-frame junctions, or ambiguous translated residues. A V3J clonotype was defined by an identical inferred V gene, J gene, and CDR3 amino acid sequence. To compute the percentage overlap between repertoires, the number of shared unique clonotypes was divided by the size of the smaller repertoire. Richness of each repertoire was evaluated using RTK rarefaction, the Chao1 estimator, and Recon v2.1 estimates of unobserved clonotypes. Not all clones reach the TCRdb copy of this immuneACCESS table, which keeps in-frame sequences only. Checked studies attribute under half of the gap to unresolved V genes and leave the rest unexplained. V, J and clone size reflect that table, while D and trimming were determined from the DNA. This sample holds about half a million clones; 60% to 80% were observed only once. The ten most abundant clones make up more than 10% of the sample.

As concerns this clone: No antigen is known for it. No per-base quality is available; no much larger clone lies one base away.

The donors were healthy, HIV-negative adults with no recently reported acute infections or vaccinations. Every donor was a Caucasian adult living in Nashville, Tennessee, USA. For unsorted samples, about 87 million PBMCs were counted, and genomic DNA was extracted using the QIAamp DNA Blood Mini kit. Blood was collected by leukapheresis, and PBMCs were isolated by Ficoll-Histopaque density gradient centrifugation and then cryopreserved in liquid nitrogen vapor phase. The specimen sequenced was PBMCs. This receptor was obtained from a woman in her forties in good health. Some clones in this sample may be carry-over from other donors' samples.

The bases are TGTGCCAGCAGCTCTTCAGGGTCGACTAACTATGGCTACACCTTC. Its protein product is CASSSSGSTNYGYTF. The chain joins TRBV5-5 to TRBJ1-2, and the D gene may be TRBD1, 5 bases matching. Trimming at the junction amounts to 3 bases on V and 0 bases on J, and the germline ends lie 12 bases apart. CDR1 and CDR2 were assigned from the germline V gene (reference sequence) as SGHKS and YYEKEE. The CDR3, from cysteine to phenylalanine, totals 15 residues. The entry retains the CDR3 DNA only, 45 bases that are in frame from base 1.